The 7 T cell receptor beta chains in this list originate from one sample, sequenced in a study of blood T cells in healthy people across ages. Alongside a J-beta primer mix, a sample-barcoded 5' primer served in a second PCR lasting about 7 to 11 cycles. TCRdb reanalysed the 5' RACE reads using MiXCR and keeps one entry per CDR3 protein. The sample consists of more than 700,000 distinct CDR3 sequences, about 42% of them appearing once. Sequenced input: blood. All receptors come from an elderly man in good health.

In its sample, this clonotype was seen many times. This chain uses TRBV20-1 with TRBJ2-7, with TRBD2 as a possible D gene (7 bases). Germline V CDR1 and CDR2: DFQATT, SNEGSKA (reference sequence). This CDR3 contains 14 residues. V was cut by 1 base and J by 5 bases, with 15 bases left in between. Here the CDR3 DNA reads TGCAGTGCTAGAGCAACGGGGGGCCGGAACGAGCAGTACTTC. Its translation: CSARATGGRNEQYF.

The rearrangement uses TRBV3-1 and TRBJ2-7; 9 nucleotides line up with TRBD2. Germline CDR1 and CDR2: LGHDT and YNNKEL (reference sequence). J gave up 7 bases and V 3 bases, and 10 bases lay outside the gene matches. The CDR3 has 15 residues. The CDR3 coding sequence is TGTGCCAGCAGCCATTTAGCGGGAGCGACGGTGGAGCAGTACTTC. Protein sequence: CASSHLAGATVEQYF.

This clonotype has more than one count but fewer than ten. This chain joins TRBV10-3 and TRBJ2-3; D gene ambiguous. Deletions cut 0 bases from V and 1 base from J, with 11 bases between. This CDR3 region has 16 residues. Per the germline V gene, CDR1 is ENHRY and CDR2 is SYGVKD. CDR3 nucleotide sequence: TGTGCCATCAGTGAGTCAGGAGACTTTGGCACAGATACGCAGTATTTT. Its translation is CAISESGDFGTDTQYF.

This clonotype was detected a few times. The chain is built from TRBV25-1 and TRBJ2-7; 9 bases map to TRBD1. CDR1 is MGHDK, CDR2 SYGVNS, per germline. The CDR3 covers 13 residues. With V trimmed by 6 bases and J by 3 bases, 3 bases remained unmatched. DNA for the CDR3: TGTGCCAGCAGGGGGGGACAGGGCTACGAGCAGTACTTC. Amino acids: CASRGGQGYEQYF.

The V call is TRBV7-2, the J call TRBJ2-5; tentative D call: TRBD2 (5 bases). Germline CDR1 reads SGHTA; CDR2 reads FQGNSA. The CDR3 contains 15 residues. Trimming pared 1 base from V and 2 bases from J, leaving 11 bases between. CDR3: CASSLDGAGQETQYF. The CDR3 bases are TGTGCCAGCAGCTTAGATGGCGCGGGTCAAGAGACCCAGTACTTC.

The sample holds a few counts of this clonotype. The CDR3 bases are TGTGCCAGCAGTAAGACAGGGGGTTATGGCTACACCTTC. Protein sequence: CASSKTGGYGYTF. V is TRBV28 and J is TRBJ1-2; 9 nucleotides line up with TRBD1. Germline values: CDR1 MDHEN, CDR2 SYDVKM. V was pared by 5 bases and J by 5 bases, with 3 bases of the junction left unmatched. This CDR3 has 13 residues.

This clonotype was recorded a few times. J is TRBJ2-7 and V is TRBV7-8, with 9 bases aligning to TRBD2. V lost 0 bases to trimming and J lost 3 bases; unmatched junction nucleotides: 3. This CDR3 is built from 15 residues. The V gene's germline CDR1 is SGHVS and CDR2 FQNEAQ. CDR3 nucleotides: TGTGCCAGCAGCTTAGCCGGGACTAGCTTCTACGAGCAGTACTTC. Translation: CASSLAGTSFYEQYF.